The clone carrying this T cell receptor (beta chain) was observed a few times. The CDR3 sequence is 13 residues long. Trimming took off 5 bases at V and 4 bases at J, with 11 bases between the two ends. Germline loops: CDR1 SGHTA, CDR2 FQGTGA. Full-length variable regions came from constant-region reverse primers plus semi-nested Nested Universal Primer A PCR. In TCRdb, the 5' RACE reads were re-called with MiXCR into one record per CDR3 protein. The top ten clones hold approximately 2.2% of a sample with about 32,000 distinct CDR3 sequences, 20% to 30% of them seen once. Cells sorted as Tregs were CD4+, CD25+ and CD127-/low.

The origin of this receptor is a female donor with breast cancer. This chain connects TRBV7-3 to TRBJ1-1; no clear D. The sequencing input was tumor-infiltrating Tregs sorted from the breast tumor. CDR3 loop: CASSPSEITEAFF. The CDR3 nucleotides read TGTGCCAGCAGCCCCTCAGAAATCACTGAAGCTTTCTTT.